Listed below are T cell receptor beta chains from one sample, sequenced in a study of blood T cells in healthy people across ages. TCRdb re-analysed the 5' RACE reads in MiXCR, keeping a single row per CDR3 protein. The sample lists roughly 1 million distinct CDR3 sequences; 20% to 25% were seen once. This sample also belongs to another study, concerning T cells of mothers and their children.

The sequencing sample was made of blood. These receptors came from a girl between 2 and 10 years old in good health. The CDR3 runs from the conserved cysteine through the conserved F or W. The D gene is left open where the match is weak. Clone size is given for some rows only: seen once, a few or many times, or a class if the clone is expanded.

V gene	D gene	J gene	clone size	CDR3 protein	CDR3 DNA
TRBV9	TRBD2	TRBJ2-3	NA	CASSVSGRGAYTDTQYF	TGTGCCAGCAGCGTAAGCGGGAGAGGGGCCTACACAGATACGCAGTATTTT
TRBV2	NA	TRBJ2-5	few	CASSEGGGTGETQYF	TGTGCCAGCAGTGAGGGTGGAGGGACCGGGGAGACCCAGTACTTC
TRBV28	NA	TRBJ2-7	NA	CASTQGGVSYEQYF	TGTGCCAGCACCCAAGGGGGAGTCTCCTACGAGCAGTACTTC
TRBV6-6	NA	TRBJ2-1	NA	CASSYVLYEQFF	TGTGCCAGCAGTTACGTTCTGTATGAGCAGTTCTTC
TRBV13	NA	TRBJ2-7	few	CASISLRELKDRSSSYEQYF	TGTGCCAGCATTTCGCTCCGGGAGCTAAAGGACCGCTCGAGCTCCTACGAGCAGTACTTC
TRBV5-1	NA	TRBJ2-3	NA	CASTAREGQTSTDTQYF	TGCGCCAGCACCGCCCGGGAGGGACAGACTAGCACAGATACGCAGTATTTT
TRBV28	NA	TRBJ1-4	NA	CASTGRLNEKLFF	TGTGCCAGCACGGGGAGACTTAATGAAAAACTGTTTTTT
TRBV2	NA	TRBJ1-1	few	CASRLDLPNTEAFF	TGTGCCAGCAGGCTGGACCTCCCGAACACTGAAGCTTTCTTT
TRBV29-1	NA	TRBJ2-7	NA	CSSRRDPGDEQYF	TGCAGCTCTCGGAGGGACCCTGGGGACGAGCAGTACTTC
TRBV7-8	NA	TRBJ1-4	NA	CASGRERGNEKLFF	TGTGCCAGCGGCCGAGAGAGGGGGAATGAAAAACTGTTTTTT
TRBV20-1	NA	TRBJ1-1	NA	CSARNRVNTEAFF	TGCAGTGCTAGAAACAGGGTGAACACTGAAGCTTTCTTT
TRBV7-3	NA	TRBJ2-1	few	CASSLSWGSSYNEQFF	TGTGCCAGCAGCTTATCTTGGGGGAGCTCCTACAATGAGCAGTTCTTC
TRBV9	NA	TRBJ2-1	NA	CASSLSGSKGSNEQFF	TGTGCCAGCAGTCTTTCCGGGAGTAAAGGATCCAATGAGCAGTTCTTC
TRBV28	NA	TRBJ1-1	few	CASSSNRREGAEAFF	TGTGCCAGCAGTTCTAATCGTCGGGAGGGCGCTGAAGCTTTCTTT
TRBV6-1	NA	TRBJ1-1	NA	CASSEINGDGPEAFF	TGTGCCAGCAGTGAAATCAATGGGGACGGCCCTGAAGCTTTCTTT
TRBV13	NA	TRBJ2-7	few	CASSMTAPGEQYF	TGTGCCAGCAGCATGACAGCTCCGGGGGAGCAGTACTTC
TRBV29-1	TRBD1	TRBJ1-2	NA	CSVSTGEGGYTF	TGCAGCGTGTCCACAGGGGAGGGAGGCTACACCTTC
TRBV9	TRBD1	TRBJ2-3	NA	CASSVGTGGNTQYF	TGTGCCAGCAGCGTAGGGACAGGGGGTAATACGCAGTATTTT
TRBV7-3	NA	TRBJ2-3	few	CASSRGQRTDTQYF	TGTGCCAGCAGCCGCGGACAGCGCACAGATACGCAGTATTTT
TRBV29-1	NA	TRBJ2-1	few	CSVGGGLEQFF	TGCAGCGTTGGGGGGGGCTTGGAGCAGTTCTTC
TRBV29-1	NA	TRBJ2-1	NA	CSVAGGLVVEQFF	TGCAGCGTTGCGGGGGGCTTGGTGGTCGAGCAGTTCTTC
TRBV6-5	TRBD2	TRBJ2-1	NA	CASSPLAGANYNEQFF	TGTGCCAGCAGCCCACTAGCGGGAGCTAACTACAATGAGCAGTTCTTC
TRBV6-2/TRBV6-3	NA	TRBJ1-1	NA	CASSLQVNTEAFF	TGTGCCAGCAGCCTACAGGTGAACACTGAAGCTTTCTTT
TRBV20-1	TRBD2	TRBJ2-1	NA	CSARLAGGLEQFF	TGCAGTGCCAGACTAGCGGGAGGCCTAGAGCAGTTCTTC
TRBV7-6	NA	TRBJ2-2	many	CASSFGQGNTGELFF	TGTGCCAGCAGCTTTGGGCAGGGCAACACCGGGGAGCTGTTTTTT
TRBV27	TRBD1	TRBJ2-5	few	CASGLDRGETQYF	TGTGCCAGCGGTCTCGACAGGGGAGAGACCCAGTACTTC
TRBV7-9	NA	TRBJ1-4	NA	CASSPRSGEGTNEKLFF	TGTGCCAGCAGCCCGAGGAGTGGAGAGGGGACTAATGAAAAACTGTTTTTT
TRBV12-3/TRBV12-4	TRBD1	TRBJ1-4	NA	CASGQENEKLFF	TGTGCCAGCGGACAGGAAAATGAAAAACTGTTTTTT
TRBV29-1	NA	TRBJ2-7	NA	CSAVTGYEQYF	TGCAGCGCCGTAACAGGTTACGAGCAGTACTTC
TRBV11-2	NA	TRBJ1-1	few	CASSMGVGAFF	TGTGCCAGCTCGATGGGGGTGGGAGCTTTCTTT
TRBV24-1	NA	TRBJ1-3	NA	CATSDPSEREGNTIYF	TGTGCCACCAGTGATCCCTCCGAGAGGGAGGGAAACACCATATATTTT
TRBV7-3	NA	TRBJ1-5	few	CASSVNISSWNNQPQHF	TGTGCCAGCAGCGTAAACATCTCCTCTTGGAACAATCAGCCCCAGCATTTT
TRBV12-5	NA	TRBJ2-7	NA	CASGLAREQYF	TGTGCTAGTGGTTTGGCTCGCGAGCAGTACTTC
TRBV12-3/TRBV12-4	NA	TRBJ2-7	NA	CASSNSGEISYEQYF	TGTGCCAGCAGTAATTCAGGGGAGATTTCCTACGAGCAGTACTTC
TRBV7-3	TRBD2	TRBJ2-7	many	CASSSAGGYEQYF	TGTGCCAGCAGCTCCGCGGGGGGCTACGAGCAGTACTTC
TRBV27	NA	TRBJ1-1	NA	CACSLRGAEAFF	TGTGCCTGCAGTTTAAGGGGGGCTGAAGCTTTCTTT
TRBV9	TRBD2	TRBJ2-2	few	CASSLTGTSGGLPTGELFF	TGTGCCAGCAGCTTGACCGGGACTAGCGGGGGGTTACCCACCGGGGAGCTGTTTTTT
TRBV7-2	TRBD2	TRBJ2-7	NA	CASTIAGVSYEQYF	TGTGCCAGCACTATAGCGGGAGTCTCCTACGAGCAGTACTTC
TRBV27	NA	TRBJ1-6	NA	CASSLSKINSPLHF	TGTGCCAGCAGTTTGTCGAAAATAAATTCACCCCTCCACTTT
TRBV12-3/TRBV12-4	TRBD1	TRBJ2-7	few	CASTPGQGAYEQYF	TGTGCCAGCACCCCCGGACAGGGGGCCTACGAGCAGTACTTC
TRBV13	TRBD2	TRBJ2-1	NA	CASNLIGGGEQFF	TGTGCCAGCAACTTAATAGGCGGGGGGGAGCAGTTCTTC
TRBV29-1	NA	TRBJ2-1	few	CSVEAAGEQFF	TGCAGCGTTGAAGCCGCGGGAGAGCAGTTCTTC
TRBV21-1	NA	TRBJ2-1	NA	CASSRWTGGKRDNEQFF	TGTGCCAGCAGCAGGTGGACAGGGGGAAAAAGGGACAATGAGCAGTTCTTC
TRBV4-2	TRBD2	TRBJ2-1	few	CASSQEASGHSYNEQFF	TGTGCCAGCAGCCAGGAGGCTAGCGGGCACTCCTACAATGAGCAGTTCTTC
TRBV7-2	NA	TRBJ2-5	NA	CASSLMEYQETQYF	TGTGCCAGCAGCTTGATGGAGTATCAAGAGACCCAGTACTTC
TRBV5-1	TRBD1	TRBJ2-5	NA	CASKGEGQREETQYF	TGCGCCAGCAAAGGTGAGGGACAGAGAGAAGAGACCCAGTACTTC
TRBV29-1	TRBD2	TRBJ2-7	few	CSVRGGLDFYEQYF	TGCAGCGTTAGGGGGGGACTAGATTTCTACGAGCAGTACTTC
TRBV2	NA	TRBJ1-2	few	CARKSEHGYTF	TGTGCCAGAAAGTCGGAACATGGCTACACCTTC
TRBV6-1	NA	TRBJ2-4	NA	CASSSTGGSIQYF	TGTGCCAGCAGTTCGACAGGAGGTAGCATTCAGTACTTC
TRBV25-1	NA	TRBJ1-6	once	CASSEVGRDSPLHF	TGTGCCAGCAGTGAGGTAGGGAGGGATTCACCCCTCCACTTT
TRBV20-1	NA	TRBJ2-7	NA	CSARDQGSYEQYF	TGCAGTGCTAGAGATCAGGGGTCCTACGAGCAGTACTTC
TRBV7-6	TRBD1	TRBJ2-2	few	CASSQRTGQENTGELFF	TGTGCCAGCAGCCAACGAACGGGACAGGAGAACACCGGGGAGCTGTTTTTT
TRBV28	TRBD1	TRBJ1-5	NA	CASSLFGTANQPQHF	TGTGCCAGCAGTTTATTCGGGACAGCCAATCAGCCCCAGCATTTT
TRBV19	NA	TRBJ2-1	NA	CASSILPRDSAYNEQFF	TGTGCCAGTAGTATCCTTCCCCGGGACTCAGCCTACAATGAGCAGTTCTTC
TRBV7-6	TRBD2	TRBJ2-7	NA	CASSYRTSGPYEQYF	TGTGCCAGCAGTTACAGGACTAGCGGTCCCTACGAGCAGTACTTC
TRBV7-2	NA	TRBJ1-6	NA	CASTRVGSPLHF	TGTGCCAGCACTAGGGTAGGGTCACCCCTCCACTTT